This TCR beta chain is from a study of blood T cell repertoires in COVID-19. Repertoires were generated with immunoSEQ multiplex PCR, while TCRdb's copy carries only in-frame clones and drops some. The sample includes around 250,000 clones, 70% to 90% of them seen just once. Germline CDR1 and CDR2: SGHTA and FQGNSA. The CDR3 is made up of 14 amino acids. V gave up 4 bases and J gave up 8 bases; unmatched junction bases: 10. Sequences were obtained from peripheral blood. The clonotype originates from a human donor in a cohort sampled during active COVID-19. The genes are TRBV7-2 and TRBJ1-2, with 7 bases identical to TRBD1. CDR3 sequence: CASSSTTGAFGYTF. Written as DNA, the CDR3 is TGTGCCAGCAGCTCCACTACAGGGGCTTTCGGCTACACCTTC.